The clone carrying this T cell receptor (beta chain) has just a few counts. As originally analysed: Estimates of nucleated cell counts were drawn from the amplification of reference gene primers. Sequenced by immunoSEQ multiplex PCR; TCRdb stores in-frame clones only, minus some. Clone size and the V and J calls come from that table; the DNA yielded D and trimming. The sample consists of roughly 200,000 clones, 70% to 90% of them appearing once. These data come from a study of blood T cell repertoires in COVID-19. At the level of the study: The United States, Italy and Spain supplied acute and convalescent COVID-19 samples. PBMCs, B-cell-depleted T cells, or T cells were the source of the cDNA or gDNA that made up the material.

This receptor was taken from a human donor with active or convalescent COVID-19. The donor label of this sample is uncertain. The sequencing sample was made of peripheral blood.

The CDR3 protein is CASRFQGARYNEQFF. Written as DNA, the CDR3 is TGTGCCAGCAGATTTCAGGGGGCGCGTTACAATGAGCAGTTCTTC. V is TRBV5-6 and J is TRBJ2-1; the match to TRBD1 covers 8 bases. Germline V lookup: CDR1 SGHDT, CDR2 YYEEEE. The V gene end was trimmed by 5 bases and the J gene end by 4 bases; junction bases not matched to a gene: 8. The CDR3 loop spans 15 amino acids.